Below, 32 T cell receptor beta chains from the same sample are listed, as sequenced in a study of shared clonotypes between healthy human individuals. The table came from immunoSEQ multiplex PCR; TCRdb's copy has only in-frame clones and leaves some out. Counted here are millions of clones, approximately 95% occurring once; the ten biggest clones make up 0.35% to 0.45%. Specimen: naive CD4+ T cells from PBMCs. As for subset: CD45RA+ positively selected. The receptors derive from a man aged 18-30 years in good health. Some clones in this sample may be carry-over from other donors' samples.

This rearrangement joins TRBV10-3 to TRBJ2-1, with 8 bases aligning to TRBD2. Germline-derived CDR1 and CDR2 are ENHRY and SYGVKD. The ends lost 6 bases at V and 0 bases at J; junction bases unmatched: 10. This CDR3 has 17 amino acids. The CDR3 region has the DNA TGTGCCATCAGGGACCCCAAGCGGGGGAGCTCCTACAATGAGCAGTTCTTC. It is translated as CAIRDPKRGSSYNEQFF.

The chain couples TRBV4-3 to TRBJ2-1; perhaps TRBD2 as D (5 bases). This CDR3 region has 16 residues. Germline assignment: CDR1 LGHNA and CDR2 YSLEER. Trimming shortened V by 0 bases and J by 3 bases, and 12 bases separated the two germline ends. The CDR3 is CASSQDGQADYNEQFF. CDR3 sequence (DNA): TGCGCCAGCAGCCAAGACGGTCAAGCGGACTACAATGAGCAGTTCTTC.

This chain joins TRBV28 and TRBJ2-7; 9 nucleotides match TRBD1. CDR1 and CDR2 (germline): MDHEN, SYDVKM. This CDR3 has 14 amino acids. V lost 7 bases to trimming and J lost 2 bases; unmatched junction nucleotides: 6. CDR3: CASNDRGRTYEQYF. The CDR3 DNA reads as TGTGCCAGCAACGACAGGGGGAGAACCTACGAGCAGTACTTC.

CDR3 sequence (DNA): TGTGCCTGGACCCCGCCCCCGGCCCAACGGGGCTACACCTTC. This translates into CAWTPPPAQRGYTF. This chain uses TRBV30 with TRBJ1-2; D is unclear. Trimming shortened V by 4 bases and J by 8 bases, and 20 bases separated the two germline ends. Germline V gene lookup returns CDR1 GTSNPN and CDR2 SVGIG (reference sequence). The CDR3 has 14 residues.

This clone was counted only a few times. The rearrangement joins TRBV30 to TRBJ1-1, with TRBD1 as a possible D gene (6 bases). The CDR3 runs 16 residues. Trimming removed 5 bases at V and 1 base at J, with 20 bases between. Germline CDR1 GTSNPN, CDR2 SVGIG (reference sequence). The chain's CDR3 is CAWADKFRGWNTEAFF. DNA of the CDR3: TGTGCCTGGGCAGACAAGTTCAGGGGTTGGAACACTGAAGCTTTCTTT. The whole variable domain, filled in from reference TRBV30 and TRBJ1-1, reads SQTIHQWPATLVQPVGSPLSLECTVEGTSNPNLYWYRQAAGRGLQLLFYSVGIGQISSEVPQNLSASRPQDRQFILSSKKLLLSDSGFYLCAWADKFRGWNTEAFFGQGTRLTVV.

DNA of the CDR3: TGTGCCAGCAGCGGACTAGCGAGTGGAGATACGCAGTATTTT. Translated: CASSGLASGDTQYF. The rearrangement uses TRBV9 and TRBJ2-3; 8 bases line up with TRBD2. Germline V lookup: CDR1 SGDLS, CDR2 YYNGEE. J lost 5 bases, V lost 3 bases, and 5 bases had no gene match. This CDR3 is built from 14 residues.

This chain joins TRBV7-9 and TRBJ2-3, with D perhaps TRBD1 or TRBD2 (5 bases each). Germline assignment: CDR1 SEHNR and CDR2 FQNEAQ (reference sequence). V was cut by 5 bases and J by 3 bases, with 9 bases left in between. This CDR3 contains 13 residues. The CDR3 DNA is TGTGCCAGCAGCGAGTGGGGGACAGATACGCAGTATTTT. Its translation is CASSEWGTDTQYF.

CDR3: CASSFPTTVGYTF. The DNA for the CDR3 is TGTGCCAGCAGCTTCCCCACGACAGTTGGCTACACCTTC. The rearrangement joins TRBV7-9 to TRBJ1-2; a possible D gene is TRBD1 (5 bases). The V gene's germline CDR1 is SEHNR and CDR2 FQNEAQ (reference sequence). CDR3 size: 13 residues. Trimming removed 3 bases from V and 7 bases from J, with 12 bases in between.

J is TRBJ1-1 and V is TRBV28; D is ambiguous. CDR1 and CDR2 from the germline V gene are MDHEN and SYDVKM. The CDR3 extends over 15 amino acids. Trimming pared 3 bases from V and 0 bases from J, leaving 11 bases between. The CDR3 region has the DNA TGTGCCAGCAGTTTCAGTCCGAACATGAACACTGAAGCTTTCTTT. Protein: CASSFSPNMNTEAFF. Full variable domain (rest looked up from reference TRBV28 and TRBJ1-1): DVKVTQSSRYLVKRTGEKVFLECVQDMDHENMFWYRQDPGLGLRLIYFSYDVKMKEKGDIPEGYSVSREKKERFSLILESASTNQTSMYLCASSFSPNMNTEAFFGQGTRLTVV.

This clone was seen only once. CDR3 protein: CASSQVGIEQFF. The CDR3 DNA reads as TGCGCCAGCAGCCAAGTAGGGATAGAGCAGTTCTTC. The V gene is TRBV4-1, the J gene TRBJ2-1; D unresolved. This CDR3 has 12 residues. Germline values: CDR1 MGHRA, CDR2 YSYEKL. The V gene lost 1 base and the J gene lost 10 bases, with 8 bases spanning the gap.

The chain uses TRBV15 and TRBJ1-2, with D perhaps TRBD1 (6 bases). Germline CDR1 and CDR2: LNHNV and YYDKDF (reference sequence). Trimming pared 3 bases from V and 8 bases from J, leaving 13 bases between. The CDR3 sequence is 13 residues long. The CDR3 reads CATSRGAMEGYTF. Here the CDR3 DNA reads TGTGCCACCAGCAGGGGGGCTATGGAAGGCTACACCTTC.

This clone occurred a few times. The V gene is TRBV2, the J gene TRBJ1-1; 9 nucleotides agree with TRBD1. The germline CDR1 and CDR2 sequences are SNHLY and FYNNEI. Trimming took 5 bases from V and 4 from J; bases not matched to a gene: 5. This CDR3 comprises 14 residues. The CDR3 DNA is TGTGCCAGCAGTTCCGGGACAGGGATCACTGAAGCTTTCTTT. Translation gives CASSSGTGITEAFF.

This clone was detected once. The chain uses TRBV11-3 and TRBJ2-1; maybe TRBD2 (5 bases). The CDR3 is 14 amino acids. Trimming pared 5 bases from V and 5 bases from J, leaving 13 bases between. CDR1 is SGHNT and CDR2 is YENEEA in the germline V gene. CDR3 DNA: TGTGCCAGCAGCCGCGGAGGCGATAACAATGAGCAGTTCTTC. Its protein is CASSRGGDNNEQFF. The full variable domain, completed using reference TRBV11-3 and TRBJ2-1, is EAGVVQSPRYKIIEKKQPVAFWCNPISGHNTLYWYLQNLGQGPELLIRYENEEAVDDSQLPKDRFSAERLKGVDSTLKIQPAELGDSAVYLCASSRGGDNNEQFFGPGTRLTVL.

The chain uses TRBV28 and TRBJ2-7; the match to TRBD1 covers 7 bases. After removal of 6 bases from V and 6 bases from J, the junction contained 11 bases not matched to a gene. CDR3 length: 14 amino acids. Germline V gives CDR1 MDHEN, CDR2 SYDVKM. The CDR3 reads CASSAQGVWSEQYF. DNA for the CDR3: TGTGCCAGCAGCGCCCAGGGGGTCTGGAGCGAGCAGTACTTC.

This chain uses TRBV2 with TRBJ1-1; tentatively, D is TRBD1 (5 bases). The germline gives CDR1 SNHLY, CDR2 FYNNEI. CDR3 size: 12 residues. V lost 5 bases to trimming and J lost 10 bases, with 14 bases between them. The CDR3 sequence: CASSNPGTRAFF. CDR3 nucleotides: TGTGCCAGCAGTAACCCCGGGACGAGAGCTTTCTTT.

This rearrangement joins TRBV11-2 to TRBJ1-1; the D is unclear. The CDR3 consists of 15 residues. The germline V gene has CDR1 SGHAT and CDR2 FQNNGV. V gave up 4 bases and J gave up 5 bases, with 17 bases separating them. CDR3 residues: CASSSQDRLGTEAFF. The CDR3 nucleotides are TGTGCCAGCAGCTCGCAGGACCGACTGGGGACTGAAGCTTTCTTT.

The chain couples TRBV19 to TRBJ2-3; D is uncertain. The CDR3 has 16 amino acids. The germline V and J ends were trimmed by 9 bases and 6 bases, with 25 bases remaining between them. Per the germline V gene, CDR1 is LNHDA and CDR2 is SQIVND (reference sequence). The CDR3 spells CASRGRQSSIVDTQYF. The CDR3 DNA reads TGTGCCAGCCGAGGTAGGCAGTCCAGTATTGTGGATACGCAGTATTTT.

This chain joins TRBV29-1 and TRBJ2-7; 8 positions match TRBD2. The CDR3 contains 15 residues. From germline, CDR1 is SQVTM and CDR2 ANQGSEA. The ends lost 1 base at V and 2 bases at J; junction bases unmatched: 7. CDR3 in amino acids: CSVEGTSGPPYEQYF. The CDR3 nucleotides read TGCAGCGTTGAAGGTACTAGCGGTCCTCCCTACGAGCAGTACTTC.

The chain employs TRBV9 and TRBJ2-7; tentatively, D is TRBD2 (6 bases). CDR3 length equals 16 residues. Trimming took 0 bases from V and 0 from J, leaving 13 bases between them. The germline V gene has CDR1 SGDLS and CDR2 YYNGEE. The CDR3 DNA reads TGTGCCAGCAGCGTAGGGCGGCGGGGAAGCTCCTACGAGCAGTACTTC. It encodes CASSVGRRGSSYEQYF.

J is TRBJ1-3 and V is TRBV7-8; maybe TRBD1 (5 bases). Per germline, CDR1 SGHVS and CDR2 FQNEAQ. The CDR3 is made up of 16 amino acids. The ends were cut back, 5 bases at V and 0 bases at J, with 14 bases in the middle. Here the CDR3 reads CASSPRQSSSGNTIYF. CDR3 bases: TGTGCCAGCAGCCCTCGACAGAGTAGCTCTGGAAACACCATATATTTT.

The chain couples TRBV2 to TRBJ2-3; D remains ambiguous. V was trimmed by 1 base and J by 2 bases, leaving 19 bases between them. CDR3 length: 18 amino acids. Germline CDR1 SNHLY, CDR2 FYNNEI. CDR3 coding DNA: TGTGCCAGCAGTGAAGGTTCGGCTTTTAATCCCTACACAGATACGCAGTATTTT. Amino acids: CASSEGSAFNPYTDTQYF. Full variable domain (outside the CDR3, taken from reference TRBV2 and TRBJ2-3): EPEVTQTPSHQVTQMGQEVILRCVPISNHLYFYWYRQILGQKVEFLVSFYNNEISEKSEIFDDQFSVERPDGSNFTLKIRSTKLEDSAMYFCASSEGSAFNPYTDTQYFGPGTRLTVL.

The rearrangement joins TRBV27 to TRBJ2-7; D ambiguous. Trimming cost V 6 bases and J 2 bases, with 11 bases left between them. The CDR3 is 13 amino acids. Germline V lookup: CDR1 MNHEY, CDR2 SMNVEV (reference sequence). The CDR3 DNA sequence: TGTGCCAGCAGCGAGATAGGCCCCTACGAGCAGTACTTC. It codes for CASSEIGPYEQYF.

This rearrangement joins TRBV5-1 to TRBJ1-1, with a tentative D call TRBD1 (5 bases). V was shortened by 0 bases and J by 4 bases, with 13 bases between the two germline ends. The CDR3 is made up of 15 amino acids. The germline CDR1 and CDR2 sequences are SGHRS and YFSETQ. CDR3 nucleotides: TGCGCCAGCAGCTTGGGACCCCTCGGGGGCACTGAAGCTTTCTTT. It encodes CASSLGPLGGTEAFF.

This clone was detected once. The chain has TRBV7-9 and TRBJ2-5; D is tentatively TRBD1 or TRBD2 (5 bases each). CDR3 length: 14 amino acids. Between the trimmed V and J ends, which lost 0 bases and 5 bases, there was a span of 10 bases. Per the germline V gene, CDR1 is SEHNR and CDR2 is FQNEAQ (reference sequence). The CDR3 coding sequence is TGTGCCAGCAGCTTAGCCGGGACCCAGGAGACCCAGTACTTC. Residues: CASSLAGTQETQYF. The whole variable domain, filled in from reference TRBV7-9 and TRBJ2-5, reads DTGVSQNPRHKITKRGQNVTFRCDPISEHNRLYWYRQTLGQGPEFLTYFQNEAQLEKSRLLSDRFSAERPKGSFSTLEIQRTEQGDSAMYLCASSLAGTQETQYFGPGTRLLVL.

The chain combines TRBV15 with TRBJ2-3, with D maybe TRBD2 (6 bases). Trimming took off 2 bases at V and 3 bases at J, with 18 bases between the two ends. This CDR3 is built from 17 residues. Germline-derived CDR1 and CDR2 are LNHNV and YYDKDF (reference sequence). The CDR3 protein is CATSRPLGGRVTDTQYF. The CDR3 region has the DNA TGTGCCACCAGCAGACCCTTGGGGGGAAGGGTAACAGATACGCAGTATTTT.

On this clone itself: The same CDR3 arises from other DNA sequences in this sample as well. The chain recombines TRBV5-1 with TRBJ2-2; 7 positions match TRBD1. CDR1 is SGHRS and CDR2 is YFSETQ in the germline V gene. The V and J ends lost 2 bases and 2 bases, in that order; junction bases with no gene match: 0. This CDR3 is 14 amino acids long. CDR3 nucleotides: TGCGCCAGCAGCTTAGGGGGCAACACCGGGGAGCTGTTTTTT. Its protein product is CASSLGGNTGELFF.

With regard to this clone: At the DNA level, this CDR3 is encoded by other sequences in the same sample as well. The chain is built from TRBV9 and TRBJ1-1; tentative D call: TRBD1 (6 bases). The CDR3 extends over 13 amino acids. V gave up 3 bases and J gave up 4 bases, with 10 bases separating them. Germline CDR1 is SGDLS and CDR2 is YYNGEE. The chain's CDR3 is CASSAQGFTEAFF. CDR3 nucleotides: TGTGCCAGCAGCGCGCAGGGGTTCACTGAAGCTTTCTTT.

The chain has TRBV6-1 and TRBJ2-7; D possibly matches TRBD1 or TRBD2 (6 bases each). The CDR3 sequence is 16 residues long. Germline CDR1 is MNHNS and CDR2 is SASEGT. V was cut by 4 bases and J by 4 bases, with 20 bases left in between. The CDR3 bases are TGTGCCAGCAGTGTCCCCTCGCCGGGGGCAGGATACGAGCAGTACTTC. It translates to CASSVPSPGAGYEQYF.

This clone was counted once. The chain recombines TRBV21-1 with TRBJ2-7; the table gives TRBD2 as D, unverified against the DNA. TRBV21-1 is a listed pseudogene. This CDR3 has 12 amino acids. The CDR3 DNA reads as TGTGCCAGCACCCTCCAGACTCCAAAACGGTTATTC. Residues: CASTLQTPKRLF.

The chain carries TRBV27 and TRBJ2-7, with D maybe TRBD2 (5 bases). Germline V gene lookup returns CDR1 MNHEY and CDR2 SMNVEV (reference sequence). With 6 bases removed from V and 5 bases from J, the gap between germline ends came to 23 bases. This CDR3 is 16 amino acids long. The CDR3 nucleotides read TGTGCCAGCAGCCGCGTCGGGGTACCACCGACCCACGAGCAGTACTTC. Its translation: CASSRVGVPPTHEQYF.

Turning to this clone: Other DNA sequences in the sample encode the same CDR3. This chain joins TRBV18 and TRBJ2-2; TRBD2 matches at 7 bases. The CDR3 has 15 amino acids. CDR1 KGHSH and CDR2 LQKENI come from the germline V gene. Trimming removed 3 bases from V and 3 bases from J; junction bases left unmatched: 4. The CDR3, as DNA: TGTGCCAGCTCACCCGGGCTAGCGGACACCGGGGAGCTGTTTTTT. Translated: CASSPGLADTGELFF.

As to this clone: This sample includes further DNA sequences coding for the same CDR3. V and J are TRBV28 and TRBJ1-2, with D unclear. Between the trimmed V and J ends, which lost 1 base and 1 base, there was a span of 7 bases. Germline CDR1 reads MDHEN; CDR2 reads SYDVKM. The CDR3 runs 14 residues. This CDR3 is CASSLLAGNYGYTF. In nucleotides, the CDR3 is TGTGCCAGCAGTTTATTGGCTGGTAACTATGGCTACACCTTC.